The rows below give T cell receptor beta chains drawn from one sample of a study of blood T cell repertoires in COVID-19. Some clones are missing from TCRdb's copy, which holds only in-frame ones; the method was immunoSEQ multiplex PCR. The top ten clones hold around 1% of a sample with about 370,000 clones, 75% to 90% of them seen once. The material sequenced was PBMCs or T cells enriched from blood (not recorded which). The source of these receptors is a man aged 18 to 29 who had recovered from COVID-19. CDR3s include the opening cysteine and the closing phenylalanine or tryptophan. D genes are given only for firm matches. Clone size appears in some rows only: once, few, many, or a class for an expanded clone.

14	NA	TRBV9	TRBJ2-7	once	TGTGCCAGCAGCGTAGGGGCAGGGGACTACGAGCAGTACTTC	CASSVGAGDYEQYF
13	NA	TRBV27	TRBJ1-6	NA	TGTGCCAGCATCGCGCTCCCGCATTCACCCCTCCACTTT	CASIALPHSPLHF
15	TRBD1	TRBV7-9	TRBJ1-6	once	TGTGCCAGCAGCACGACCAGGGGGTCGGATTCACCCCTCCACTTT	CASSTTRGSDSPLHF
15	TRBD1	TRBV27	TRBJ1-3	NA	TGTGCCAGCAGGAGCAGACAGGGGGCTGGAAACACCATATATTTT	CASRSRQGAGNTIYF
14	NA	TRBV11-1	TRBJ2-7	NA	TGTGCCAGCAGCTTAGCTCAGGGTGCCTACGAGCAGTACTTC	CASSLAQGAYEQYF
15	NA	TRBV21-1	TRBJ1-4	NA	TGTGCCAGCAGCACGGAACAGGGGGGTGGTGAAAAACTGTTTTTT	CASSTEQGGGEKLFF
16	TRBD1	TRBV4-1	TRBJ1-4	once	TGCGCCAGCAGCCAAGATCCGGGACAGCCTAATGAAAAACTGTTTTTT	CASSQDPGQPNEKLFF
12	NA	TRBV10-1	TRBJ2-1	NA	TGCGCCAGCAGTGCCAGGGGTAATGAGCAGTTCTTC	CASSARGNEQFF
18	TRBD2	TRBV7-9	TRBJ2-1	NA	TGTGCCAGCAGCTTAGCCAAAGCGGGAGCGAGATCCTACAATGAGCAGTTCTTC	CASSLAKAGARSYNEQFF
14	TRBD2	TRBV6-5	TRBJ2-7	NA	TGTGCCAGCAGTCCTAGACTAGCGGGTTACGAGCAGTACTTC	CASSPRLAGYEQYF
11	NA	TRBV19	TRBJ2-4	once	TGTGCCAGTAGCCGGGAAAGCATTCAGTACTTC	CASSRESIQYF
17	NA	TRBV24-1	TRBJ1-2	NA	TGTGCCACCAGTGATTTTCCTTGGGACAAGAACTCCTATGGCTACACCTTC	CATSDFPWDKNSYGYTF
15	TRBD1	TRBV7-2	TRBJ1-1	once	TGTGCCAGCAGCCCTTACAGGGGGGGGAACACTGAAGCTTTCTTT	CASSPYRGGNTEAFF
19	TRBD1	TRBV7-8	TRBJ2-6	NA	TGTGCCAGCAGCACGCTCCGGGACAGGTTCCTCTCTGGGGCCAACGTCCTGACTTTC	CASSTLRDRFLSGANVLTF
14	TRBD1	TRBV5-1	TRBJ2-7	NA	TGCGCCAGCAGCTGGACAGGGGTCCCCTACGAGCAGTACTTC	CASSWTGVPYEQYF
12	NA	TRBV6-2/TRBV6-3	TRBJ2-7	NA	TGTGCCAGCAGCACAGGCGCCTACGAGCAGTACTTC	CASSTGAYEQYF
15	NA	TRBV19	TRBJ1-5	NA	TGTGCCAGTAGTATAGGTAGTGAGGGTTTTCAGCCCCAGCATTTT	CASSIGSEGFQPQHF
14	NA	TRBV11-2	TRBJ1-1	NA	TGTGCCAGCAGCCCACAGGGAAGGGGCACTGAAGCTTTCTTT	CASSPQGRGTEAFF
14	NA	TRBV19	TRBJ1-3	NA	TGTGCCAGTAGCTCGGGGGGCTCTGGAAACACCATATATTTT	CASSSGGSGNTIYF
11	NA	TRBV2	TRBJ1-1	NA	TGTGCCAGCCGCGAGGTAACTGAAGCTTTCTTT	CASREVTEAFF
14	TRBD1	TRBV7-2	TRBJ2-7	few	TGTGCCAGCAGCTTGGTCGGACAGGGCTACGAGCAGTACTTC	CASSLVGQGYEQYF
12	NA	TRBV2	TRBJ2-7	NA	TGTGCCATTCCGGCCACCCGGGGCGAGCAGTACTTC	CAIPATRGEQYF
15	TRBD2	TRBV28	TRBJ2-7	NA	TGTGCCAGCAGTGGGACTAGCGGGAGTTTGCACGAGCAGTACTTC	CASSGTSGSLHEQYF
15	NA	TRBV7-2	TRBJ1-2	NA	TGTGCCAGCAGCTTAGGTAAGCCATCCAACTATGGCTACACCTTC	CASSLGKPSNYGYTF
17	NA	TRBV21-1	TRBJ1-5	once	TGTGCCAGCAGCAAAGCCGGCGGGGAATTGCGCAATCAGCCCCAGCATTTT	CASSKAGGELRNQPQHF
14	NA	TRBV11-2	TRBJ2-1	NA	TGTGCCAGCAGCTTACCGGGACTTAGCAATGAGCAGTTCTTC	CASSLPGLSNEQFF
14	TRBD1	TRBV27	TRBJ2-7	few	TGTGCCAGCAGTAGACAGGGGGCGTCGTACGAGCAGTACTTC	CASSRQGASYEQYF
16	TRBD1	TRBV2	TRBJ1-2	once	TGTGCCAGCAGTCCGCGCAGCCTAGACAGGGGATATGGCTACACCTTC	CASSPRSLDRGYGYTF
14	TRBD1	TRBV29-1	TRBJ2-7	NA	TGCAGCGTTGAACTTAGGGACAGAAGCTACGAGCAGTACTTC	CSVELRDRSYEQYF
11	NA	TRBV29-1	TRBJ1-5	NA	TGCAGCGTTGACGGGGGGTTGCCCCAGCATTTT	CSVDGGLPQHF
15	TRBD1	TRBV6-5	TRBJ1-6	NA	TGTGCCAGCAGCTTTGGGACAGGAGCAAATTCACCCCTCCACTTT	CASSFGTGANSPLHF
13	NA	TRBV18	TRBJ1-5	NA	TGTGCCAGCTCCCAGTCAAGCAATCAGCCCCAGCATTTT	CASSQSSNQPQHF
15	NA	TRBV7-2	TRBJ2-5	NA	TGTGCCAGCAGCGTTAACCAGCGTGGTTGGGAGACCCAGTACTTC	CASSVNQRGWETQYF
11	NA	TRBV27	TRBJ2-1	NA	TGTGCCAGCAGGGCGGTACATGAGCAGTTCTTC	CASRAVHEQFF
11	NA	TRBV11-2	TRBJ2-1	NA	TGTGCCAGCAGCTTATTAGATGAGCAGTTCTTC	CASSLLDEQFF
13	NA	TRBV7-6	TRBJ2-5	NA	TGTGCCAGCAGCCCCCGGACTCAAGAGACCCAGTACTTC	CASSPRTQETQYF
19	TRBD1	TRBV7-2	TRBJ1-5	once	TGTGCCAGCAGCTTATACACAGGGGCGTACCCGGATAGCAATCAGCCCCAGCATTTT	CASSLYTGAYPDSNQPQHF
16	TRBD1	TRBV7-9	TRBJ2-7	NA	TGTGCCAGCAGCTTAGACCCGGGACAGGGGGCTTCCGAGCAGTACTTC	CASSLDPGQGASEQYF
15	NA	TRBV3-1/TRBV3-2	TRBJ1-1	NA	TGTGCCAGCAGCCAAGATCCGTTTTCGAACACTGAAGCTTTCTTT	CASSQDPFSNTEAFF
14	TRBD1	TRBV10-2	TRBJ2-2	once	TGCGCCAGCAGGACAGGGGGCTATGGCGGGGAGCTGTTTTTT	CASRTGGYGGELFF
15	TRBD1	TRBV5-1	TRBJ2-3	NA	TGCGCCAGCAGCGACATATGGACAGGGAGCGATACGCAGTATTTT	CASSDIWTGSDTQYF
13	TRBD2	TRBV4-1	TRBJ2-1	once	TGCGCCAGCAGCCGCAGCGGGGGGGCTGAGCAGTTCTTC	CASSRSGGAEQFF
14	NA	TRBV27	TRBJ2-5	NA	TGTGCCAGCGCCCACTCGGACAGACAAGAGACCCAGTACTTC	CASAHSDRQETQYF
16	NA	TRBV7-4	TRBJ1-5	NA	TGTGCCAGCAGCTTAGTGTGGGTAGCAGAAGATCAGCCCCAGCATTTT	CASSLVWVAEDQPQHF
15	NA	TRBV7-6	TRBJ2-7	NA	TGTGCCAGCAGCTACCGGGACGGGGGGCCCTACGAGCAGTACTTC	CASSYRDGGPYEQYF
13	NA	TRBV7-2	TRBJ1-6	NA	TGTGCCAGCAGCCCCGGACAGTCTCTACCCCTCCACTTT	CASSPGQSLPLHF